The 18 T cell receptor beta chains listed next were all sequenced from one sample in a study of control samples from healthy donors and cancer patients. Here immunoSEQ multiplex PCR was the method, and the copy in TCRdb shows in-frame clones only, minus some. The table has about 96,000 clones, about 92% seen once. The material sequenced was blood. The receptors derive from a man in his late teens or twenties in good health.

This clone was picked up one time. The chain is built from TRBV12-5 and TRBJ1-3; D is perhaps TRBD1 (6 bases). There are 13 residues in the CDR3. CDR1 is LGHNT and CDR2 is FRNRAP in the germline V gene. V lost 6 bases and J 2 bases, leaving 8 bases between the germline ends. The CDR3 here is CASGGQTGNTIYF. The CDR3 DNA is TGTGCTAGTGGAGGACAGACTGGAAACACCATATATTTT.

This chain links TRBV2 with TRBJ1-5, with TRBD1 identical over 7 bases. The CDR3 is 15 amino acids. The trim removed 8 bases at V and 3 bases at J, leaving 10 bases unmatched. Germline V CDR1 and CDR2: SNHLY, FYNNEI. CDR3 nucleotides: TGTGCCAGCGGCACCTTGGGACAGTTCAATCAGCCCCAGCATTTT. It specifies CASGTLGQFNQPQHF.

The rearrangement joins TRBV5-4 to TRBJ2-5, with TRBD2 identical over 11 bases. The CDR3 covers 16 residues. Germline V lookup: CDR1 SGHNT, CDR2 YYREEE (reference sequence). V lost 1 base and J lost 0; bases outside the gene matches: 2. CDR3 amino acids: CASSLRTSGYQETQYF. CDR3 in DNA: TGTGCCAGCAGCTTGAGGACTAGCGGGTACCAAGAGACCCAGTACTTC.

The rearrangement uses TRBV6-5 and TRBJ2-7; TRBD1 matches at 8 bases. The CDR3 is made up of 16 amino acids. Germline CDR1 reads MNHEY; CDR2 reads SVGAGI. V lost 4 bases to trimming and J lost 2 bases; unmatched junction nucleotides: 10. CDR3 in amino acids: CASSSPRTGTAYEQYF. CDR3 in DNA: TGTGCCAGCAGTTCCCCTCGGACAGGGACCGCCTACGAGCAGTACTTC.

This clone occurred once. CDR3 loop: CASRTVDTEAFF. CDR3 in DNA: TGTGCCAGCAGGACGGTTGACACTGAAGCTTTCTTT. The chain carries TRBV12-3 or TRBV12-4 and TRBJ1-1; D ambiguous. Trimming cost V 6 bases and J 3 bases, with 8 bases left between them. This CDR3 is built from 12 residues.

Remarks on this clone: The junction and the germline gene differ at one end; a read error may be behind it. V is TRBV7-9 and J is TRBJ1-4; 8 bases map to TRBD1. The CDR3 spans 13 residues. Per germline, CDR1 SEHNR and CDR2 FQNEAQ (reference sequence). The CDR3 reads CASSSGQGGSIWF. The DNA for the CDR3 is TGTGCCAGCAGCTCCGGACAGGGCGGTTCAATATGGTTT. Full variable domain (outside the CDR3, taken from reference TRBV7-9 and TRBJ1-4): DTGVSQNPRHKITKRGQNVTFRCDPISEHNRLYWYRQTLGQGPEFLTYFQNEAQLEKSRLLSDRFSAERPKGSFSTLEIQRTEQGDSAMYLCASSSGQGGSIWFGSGTQLSVL.

The CDR3 sequence is CASSQFTGGAGYTF. CDR3 DNA sequence: TGTGCCAGCAGCCAGTTCACAGGGGGCGCTGGCTACACCTTC. The chain is built from TRBV14 and TRBJ1-2, with 9 bases aligning to TRBD1. Trimming took 3 bases from V and 7 from J; bases not matched to a gene: 6. Germline V CDR1 and CDR2: SGHDN, FVKESK. CDR3 length: 14 amino acids.

The chain links TRBV6-6 to TRBJ1-6; TRBD1 is a possible D gene (5 bases). This CDR3 comprises 15 residues. Trimming pared 0 bases from V and 10 bases from J, leaving 13 bases between. CDR1 and CDR2 (germline): MNHNY, SVGAGI (reference sequence). The CDR3 here is CASSYSAGPGSPLHF. DNA for the CDR3: TGTGCCAGCAGTTACTCGGCAGGGCCGGGATCACCCCTCCACTTT.

The chain recombines TRBV2 with TRBJ1-4; tentative D call: TRBD1 (5 bases). This CDR3 region has 14 residues. The V end was cut by 3 bases, the J end by 8 bases, with 13 bases between. Germline CDR1 reads SNHLY; CDR2 reads FYNNEI. For the CDR3, the DNA is TGTGCCAGCAGTGACAGGGCAGGACGGGAAAAACTGTTTTTT. Protein: CASSDRAGREKLFF.

This chain connects TRBV2 to TRBJ1-1, with 7 bases aligning to TRBD1. The CDR3 runs 14 residues. Germline loops: CDR1 SNHLY, CDR2 FYNNEI. Trimming took 11 bases from V and 3 from J; bases not matched to a gene: 12. Here the CDR3 DNA reads TGTGCCGAAAGGGGAGGGGGCGAGGACACTGAAGCTTTCTTT. Translation gives CAERGGGEDTEAFF. Based on the CDR3 plus reference TRBV2 and TRBJ1-1, the full variable domain is EPEVTQTPSHQVTQMGQEVILRCVPISNHLYFYWYRQILGQKVEFLVSFYNNEISEKSEIFDDQFSVERPDGSNFTLKIRSTKLEDSAMYFCAERGGGEDTEAFFGQGTRLTVV.

This sequence joins TRBV5-1 and TRBJ1-4; 11 bases are shared with TRBD1. The CDR3 spans 15 residues. Trimming took 3 bases from V and 4 from J; bases not matched to a gene: 2. Per germline, CDR1 SGHRS and CDR2 YFSETQ. The CDR3 sequence: CASSWTGGGNEKLFF. The CDR3 nucleotides are TGCGCCAGCAGCTGGACAGGGGGCGGTAATGAAAAACTGTTTTTT.

This chain joins TRBV27 and TRBJ1-4; 8 bases fit TRBD1. The CDR3 is 15 residues long. Unmatched junction bases numbered 5, after V lost 6 bases and J lost 2 bases. The germline V gene has CDR1 MNHEY and CDR2 SMNVEV (reference sequence). CDR3 DNA: TGTGCCAGCAGATACACAGGGGGTACTAATGAAAAACTGTTTTTT. Its protein product is CASRYTGGTNEKLFF.

The CDR3 reads CASSSTGHPEETQYF. The CDR3 DNA is TGTGCCAGCAGTTCTACGGGGCACCCCGAAGAGACCCAGTACTTC. The chain is built from TRBV6-6 and TRBJ2-5; either TRBD1 or TRBD2 may supply D (5 bases each). This CDR3 is built from 15 residues. The V gene's germline CDR1 is MNHNY and CDR2 SVGAGI (reference sequence). Deletions cut 4 bases from V and 3 bases from J, with 15 bases between.

J is TRBJ1-1 and V is TRBV27, with 7 bases lining up with TRBD1. CDR3 length: 15 amino acids. Germline CDR1 MNHEY, CDR2 SMNVEV (reference sequence). The V segment lost 2 bases and the J segment 2 bases; nucleotides outside the gene matches: 5. The CDR3 loop is CASSLPDRFNTEAFF. CDR3 DNA sequence: TGTGCCAGCAGTTTACCGGACAGGTTTAACACTGAAGCTTTCTTT.

This chain joins TRBV6-6 and TRBJ1-3; D is uncertain. The V end lost 8 bases, the J end lost 0 bases, and 11 bases lay between the germline ends. The CDR3 is 14 residues long. Germline V lookup: CDR1 MNHNY, CDR2 SVGAGI (reference sequence). The CDR3: CASQTHLSGNTIYF. The CDR3 DNA reads as TGTGCCAGCCAGACGCACCTCTCTGGAAACACCATATATTTT.

This clone was observed a few times. The same CDR3 is also encoded by other DNA sequences in this sample. This rearrangement joins TRBV10-3 to TRBJ2-5; D might be TRBD1 (5 bases). The CDR3 runs to 14 residues. The V gene lost 0 bases and the J gene lost 4 bases, with 9 bases spanning the gap. The germline CDR1 and CDR2 sequences are ENHRY and SYGVKD. The CDR3 bases are TGTGCCATCAGTGAGTCTAGGGGCCGAGAGACCCAGTACTTC. Protein: CAISESRGRETQYF.

The chain is built from TRBV4-1 and TRBJ2-7; 8 nucleotides match TRBD1. The germline CDR1 and CDR2 sequences are MGHRA and YSYEKL. The J segment lost 7 bases and the V segment lost 4 bases, leaving 18 bases of the junction unmatched. The CDR3 has 17 amino acids. The CDR3: CASSLGQGGYLSWEQYF. The CDR3 bases are TGCGCCAGCAGCCTTGGACAGGGAGGTTACCTGAGTTGGGAGCAGTACTTC.

The genes are TRBV7-8 and TRBJ2-5; 7 bases match TRBD1. The CDR3 has 13 amino acids. Germline V gene sequence: CDR1 SGHVS, CDR2 FQNEAQ. J was trimmed by 1 base and V by 9 bases; bases with no gene match: 5. The CDR3 coding sequence is TGTGCCAGTCTCAGGGGGAGCCAAGAGACCCAGTACTTC. Translated: CASLRGSQETQYF.